This is a list of T cell receptor beta chains from one sample in a study of cytomegalovirus exposure and HLA in healthy donors. The data were produced by immunoSEQ multiplex PCR, yet TCRdb's version contains in-frame clones alone and is incomplete. The table has over 150,000 clones, approximately 80% seen once. The sample consisted of PBMCs. The receptor set was obtained from a male donor in good health and CMV-seronegative. CDR3s include the opening cysteine and the closing phenylalanine or tryptophan. Fields, in order: J gene, clone size, D gene, V gene, CDR3 DNA, CDR3 protein. A D gene is named only where the DNA matches it firmly. The size of a clone is reported for some rows only, either as once, few or many, or as a class for expanded clones.

J gene: TRBJ1-2; clone size: once; D gene: .; V gene: TRBV28; CDR3 DNA: TGTGCCAGCAGTTTATCAGGGGTACACTATGGCTACACCTTC; CDR3 protein: CASSLSGVHYGYTF
J gene: TRBJ1-4; clone size: many; D gene: .; V gene: TRBV13; CDR3 DNA: TGTGCCAGCAGCTTAGACGGAAAACTGTTTTTT; CDR3 protein: CASSLDGKLFF
J gene: TRBJ2-7; clone size: .; D gene: TRBD2; V gene: TRBV7-2; CDR3 DNA: TGTGCCAGCAGCCGCCGCGGGAGGTACGAGCAGTACTTC; CDR3 protein: CASSRRGRYEQYF
J gene: TRBJ1-6; clone size: .; D gene: .; V gene: TRBV6-5; CDR3 DNA: TGTGCCAGCACGCGGGCTAGCGCCTATAATCCACCCCTCCACTTT; CDR3 protein: CASTRASAYNPPLHF
J gene: TRBJ2-7; clone size: .; D gene: .; V gene: TRBV18; CDR3 DNA: TGTGCCAGCTCACCATATTTCGGGGTAGAACGTCACGAGCAGTACTTC; CDR3 protein: CASSPYFGVERHEQYF
J gene: TRBJ2-7; clone size: once; D gene: TRBD2; V gene: TRBV10-3; CDR3 DNA: TGTGCCATCAGTGTAGGCGGGGGAAGTCAGTACTTC; CDR3 protein: CAISVGGGSQYF
J gene: TRBJ1-1; clone size: .; D gene: TRBD1; V gene: TRBV13; CDR3 DNA: TGTGCCAGCGGGGGGGACAGGGTCTATCGGGCGAACACTGAAGCTTTCTTT; CDR3 protein: CASGGDRVYRANTEAFF
J gene: TRBJ2-2; clone size: .; D gene: TRBD2; V gene: TRBV5-1; CDR3 DNA: TGCGCCAGCAGCAGGACTAGCGGGGTGAACACCGGGGAGCTGTTTTTT; CDR3 protein: CASSRTSGVNTGELFF
J gene: TRBJ2-3; clone size: .; D gene: TRBD2; V gene: TRBV29-1; CDR3 DNA: TGCAGCGTTGAAGATTTTGGCCAGCGGGGGGGCTACGATACGCAGTATTTT; CDR3 protein: CSVEDFGQRGGYDTQYF
J gene: TRBJ1-2; clone size: few; D gene: TRBD1; V gene: TRBV19; CDR3 DNA: TGTGCCAGTAGCCGTAATCCGGGACAGAATTATGGCTACACCTTC; CDR3 protein: CASSRNPGQNYGYTF
J gene: TRBJ2-1; clone size: .; D gene: .; V gene: TRBV5-1; CDR3 DNA: TGCGCCAGCAGCCCGCGACTTGACAATGAGCAGTTCTTC; CDR3 protein: CASSPRLDNEQFF
J gene: TRBJ1-2; clone size: .; D gene: .; V gene: TRBV6-6; CDR3 DNA: TGTGCCAGCAGTTTACAGGCGGTGACCTATGGCTACACCTTC; CDR3 protein: CASSLQAVTYGYTF
J gene: TRBJ1-2; clone size: .; D gene: TRBD1; V gene: TRBV11-2; CDR3 DNA: TGTGCCAGCAGCTTTGACAGGGAGTATGGCTACACCTTC; CDR3 protein: CASSFDREYGYTF
J gene: TRBJ1-1; clone size: few; D gene: .; V gene: TRBV27; CDR3 DNA: TGTGCCAGCAGTTTATCGCCCGACAGGATAAAAGGGAAGACTGAAGCTTTCTTT; CDR3 protein: CASSLSPDRIKGKTEAFF
J gene: TRBJ2-7; clone size: .; D gene: .; V gene: TRBV10-3; CDR3 DNA: TGTGCCATCAGTGGGACAGCAAACTACGAGCAGTACTTC; CDR3 protein: CAISGTANYEQYF
J gene: TRBJ2-7; clone size: .; D gene: .; V gene: TRBV6-1; CDR3 DNA: TGTGCCAGCATTATACCGGGGTCCTACGAGCAGTACTTC; CDR3 protein: CASIIPGSYEQYF
J gene: TRBJ2-7; clone size: .; D gene: .; V gene: TRBV4-1; CDR3 DNA: TGCGCCAGCAGCCAAGCCGACCCGGGGAGCCGCTCCTACGAGCAGTACTTC; CDR3 protein: CASSQADPGSRSYEQYF
J gene: TRBJ2-1; clone size: .; D gene: TRBD2; V gene: TRBV7-9; CDR3 DNA: TGTGCCAGCAGCTTAGTACTAGCGGGAGGCAATGAGCAGTTCTTC; CDR3 protein: CASSLVLAGGNEQFF
J gene: TRBJ2-1; clone size: .; D gene: .; V gene: TRBV25-1; CDR3 DNA: TGTGCCAGCAGTGAGTGGGGGCCGTCCTACAATGAGCAGTTCTTC; CDR3 protein: CASSEWGPSYNEQFF
J gene: TRBJ2-7; clone size: few; D gene: TRBD2; V gene: TRBV5-1; CDR3 DNA: TGCGCCAGCAGCTTTGGACTAGCGGGAGGGCCCGCGCAGTACTTC; CDR3 protein: CASSFGLAGGPAQYF
J gene: TRBJ1-1; clone size: .; D gene: .; V gene: TRBV21-1; CDR3 DNA: TGTGCCAGCAGCAAAGGGGGGCAGGGGTTGGACACTGAAGCTTTCTTT; CDR3 protein: CASSKGGQGLDTEAFF
J gene: TRBJ1-4; clone size: .; D gene: .; V gene: TRBV11-2; CDR3 DNA: TGTGCCAGCAGCTTACTGCCCAGGGAGGGAAAACTGTTTTTT; CDR3 protein: CASSLLPREGKLFF
J gene: TRBJ2-7; clone size: .; D gene: TRBD2; V gene: TRBV4-2; CDR3 DNA: TGTGCCAGCAGCCAAGAATTAGCGGGAGGGTACGAGCAGTACTTC; CDR3 protein: CASSQELAGGYEQYF
J gene: TRBJ2-7; clone size: .; D gene: TRBD1; V gene: TRBV5-1; CDR3 DNA: TGCGCCAGCAGCAGCGGACAGGGAGGCGAGCAGTACTTC; CDR3 protein: CASSSGQGGEQYF
J gene: TRBJ2-5; clone size: once; D gene: TRBD2; V gene: TRBV7-3; CDR3 DNA: TGTGCCAGCAGCGAGGGAACGACTAGCGGGAGTATGGAGACCCAGTACTTC; CDR3 protein: CASSEGTTSGSMETQYF
J gene: TRBJ2-7; clone size: .; D gene: TRBD1; V gene: TRBV4-1; CDR3 DNA: TGCGCCAGCAGCCAAGATAGGGGGCCCTACGAGCAGTACTTC; CDR3 protein: CASSQDRGPYEQYF
J gene: TRBJ2-2; clone size: .; D gene: TRBD2; V gene: TRBV5-6; CDR3 DNA: TGTGCCAGCAGCAGCGGACTAGCGGGGGGCTGGGAGCTGTTTTTT; CDR3 protein: CASSSGLAGGWELFF
J gene: TRBJ2-7; clone size: .; D gene: .; V gene: TRBV15; CDR3 DNA: TGTGCCACCAGCAGAGGCGGGGAGTACGAGCAGTACTTC; CDR3 protein: CATSRGGEYEQYF
J gene: TRBJ2-5; clone size: .; D gene: .; V gene: TRBV28; CDR3 DNA: TGTGCCAGCAGTCAAATGGACTTCCAAGAGACCCAGTACTTC; CDR3 protein: CASSQMDFQETQYF
J gene: TRBJ2-5; clone size: .; D gene: TRBD2; V gene: TRBV19; CDR3 DNA: TGTGCCAGCCGTCGGACTAGCGGGGGGGTAGAGACCCAGTACTTC; CDR3 protein: CASRRTSGGVETQYF
J gene: TRBJ2-7; clone size: .; D gene: .; V gene: TRBV11-2; CDR3 DNA: TGTGCCAGCAGCCCCCGCGTCTACGAGCAGTACTTC; CDR3 protein: CASSPRVYEQYF